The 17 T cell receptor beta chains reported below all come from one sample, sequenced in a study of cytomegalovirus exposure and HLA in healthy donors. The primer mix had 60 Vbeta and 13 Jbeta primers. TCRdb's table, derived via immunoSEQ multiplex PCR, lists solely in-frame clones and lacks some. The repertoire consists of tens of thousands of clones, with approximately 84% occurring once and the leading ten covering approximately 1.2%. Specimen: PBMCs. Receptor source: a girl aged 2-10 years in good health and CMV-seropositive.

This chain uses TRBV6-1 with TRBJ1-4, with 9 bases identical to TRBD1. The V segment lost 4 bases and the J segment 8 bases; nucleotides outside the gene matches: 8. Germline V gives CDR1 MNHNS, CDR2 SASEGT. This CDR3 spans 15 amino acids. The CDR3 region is CASSVTGGEREKLFF. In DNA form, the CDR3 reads TGTGCCAGCAGTGTGACAGGGGGGGAAAGGGAAAAACTGTTTTTT.

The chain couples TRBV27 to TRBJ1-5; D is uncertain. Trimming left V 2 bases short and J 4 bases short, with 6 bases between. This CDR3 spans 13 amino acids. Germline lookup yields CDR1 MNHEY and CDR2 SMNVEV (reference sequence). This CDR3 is CASSLVRNQPQHF. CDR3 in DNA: TGTGCCAGCAGTTTAGTTCGGAATCAGCCCCAGCATTTT.

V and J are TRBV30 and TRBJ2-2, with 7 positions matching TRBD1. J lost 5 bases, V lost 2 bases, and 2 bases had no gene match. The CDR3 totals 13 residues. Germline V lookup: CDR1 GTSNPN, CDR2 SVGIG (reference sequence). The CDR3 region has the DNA TGTGCCTGGAGTCGCAGGGGGACCGGGGAGCTGTTTTTT. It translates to CAWSRRGTGELFF.

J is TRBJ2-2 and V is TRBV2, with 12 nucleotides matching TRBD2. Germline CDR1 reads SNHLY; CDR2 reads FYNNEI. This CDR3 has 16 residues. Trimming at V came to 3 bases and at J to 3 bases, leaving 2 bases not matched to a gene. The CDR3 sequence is CASSEGTSGYTGELFF. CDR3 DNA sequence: TGTGCCAGCAGTGAGGGGACTAGCGGGTACACCGGGGAGCTGTTTTTT. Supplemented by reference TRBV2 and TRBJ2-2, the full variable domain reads EPEVTQTPSHQVTQMGQEVILRCVPISNHLYFYWYRQILGQKVEFLVSFYNNEISEKSEIFDDQFSVERPDGSNFTLKIRSTKLEDSAMYFCASSEGTSGYTGELFFGEGSRLTVL.

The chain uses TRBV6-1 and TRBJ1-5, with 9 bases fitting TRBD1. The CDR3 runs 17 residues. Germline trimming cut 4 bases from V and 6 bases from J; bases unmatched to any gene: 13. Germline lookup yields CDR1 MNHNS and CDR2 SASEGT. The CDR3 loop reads CASSVLSRTGVVQPQHF. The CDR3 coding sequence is TGTGCCAGCAGTGTACTTTCTCGGACAGGGGTTGTTCAGCCCCAGCATTTT.

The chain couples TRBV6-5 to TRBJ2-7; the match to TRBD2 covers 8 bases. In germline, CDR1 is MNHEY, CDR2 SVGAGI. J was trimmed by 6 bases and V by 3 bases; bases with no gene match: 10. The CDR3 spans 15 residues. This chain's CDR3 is CASSYSRTSKVEQYF. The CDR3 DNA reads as TGTGCCAGCAGTTATTCCCGGACTAGCAAGGTCGAGCAGTACTTC.

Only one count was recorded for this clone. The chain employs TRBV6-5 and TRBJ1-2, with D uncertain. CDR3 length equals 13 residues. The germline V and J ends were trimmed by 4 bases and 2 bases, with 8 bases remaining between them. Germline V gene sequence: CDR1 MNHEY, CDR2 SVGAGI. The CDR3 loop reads CASSSEGNYGYTF. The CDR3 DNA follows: TGTGCCAGCAGTTCCGAGGGCAACTATGGCTACACCTTC.

This CDR3 reads CASSGGTGQGFYQPQHF. The CDR3 nucleotides are TGTGCCAGCAGTGGGGGGACGGGACAGGGATTTTATCAGCCCCAGCATTTT. V gene TRBV6-1 combines with J gene TRBJ1-5, with 9 bases matching TRBD1. The CDR3 extends over 17 amino acids. V shed 4 bases and J 5 bases; nucleotides not matched to a gene: 12. From germline, CDR1 is MNHNS and CDR2 SASEGT.

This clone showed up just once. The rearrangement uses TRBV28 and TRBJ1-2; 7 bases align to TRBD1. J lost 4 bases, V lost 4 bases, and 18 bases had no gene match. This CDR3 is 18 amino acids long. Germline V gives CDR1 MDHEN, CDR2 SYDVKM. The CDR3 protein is CASSSGTGTASPLYGYTF. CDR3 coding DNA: TGTGCCAGCAGTTCGGGTACCGGGACAGCGTCCCCCCTCTATGGCTACACCTTC.

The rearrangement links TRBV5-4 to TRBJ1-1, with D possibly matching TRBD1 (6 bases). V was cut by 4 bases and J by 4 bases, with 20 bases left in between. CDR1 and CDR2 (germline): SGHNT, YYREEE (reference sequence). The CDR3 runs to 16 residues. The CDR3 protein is CASSIFTRGAGTEAFF. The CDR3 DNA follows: TGTGCCAGCAGCATCTTTACCCGGGGGGCAGGCACTGAAGCTTTCTTT. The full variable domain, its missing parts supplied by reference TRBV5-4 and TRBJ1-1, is ETGVTQSPTHLIKTRGQQVTLRCSSQSGHNTVSWYQQALGQGPQFIFQYYREEENGRGNFPPRFSGLQFPNYSSELNVNALELDDSALYLCASSIFTRGAGTEAFFGQGTRLTVV.

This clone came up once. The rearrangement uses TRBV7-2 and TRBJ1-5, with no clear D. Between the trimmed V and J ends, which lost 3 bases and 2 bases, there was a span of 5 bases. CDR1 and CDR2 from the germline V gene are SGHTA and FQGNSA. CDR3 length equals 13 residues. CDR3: CASSFPGNQPQHF. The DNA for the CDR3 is TGTGCCAGCAGCTTTCCTGGCAATCAGCCCCAGCATTTT.

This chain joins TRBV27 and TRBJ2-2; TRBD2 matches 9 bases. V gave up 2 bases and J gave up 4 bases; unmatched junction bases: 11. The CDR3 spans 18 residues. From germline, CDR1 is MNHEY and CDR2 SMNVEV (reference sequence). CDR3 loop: CASSLKFGVSGSTGELFF. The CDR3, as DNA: TGTGCCAGCAGTTTAAAGTTCGGGGTTAGCGGGAGCACCGGGGAGCTGTTTTTT.

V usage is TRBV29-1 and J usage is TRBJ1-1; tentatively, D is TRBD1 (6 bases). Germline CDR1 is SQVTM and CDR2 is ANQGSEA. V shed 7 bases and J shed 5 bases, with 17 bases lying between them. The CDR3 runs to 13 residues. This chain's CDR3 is CSALNGGSTEAFF. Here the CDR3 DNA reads TGCAGCGCTTTGAATGGGGGCTCAACTGAAGCTTTCTTT.

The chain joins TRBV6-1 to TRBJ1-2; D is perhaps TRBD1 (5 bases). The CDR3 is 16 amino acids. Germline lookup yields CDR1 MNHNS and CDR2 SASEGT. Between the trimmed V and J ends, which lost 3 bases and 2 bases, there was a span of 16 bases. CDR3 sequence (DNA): TGTGCCAGCAGTGAGGCCCCCCGACAGCAGAACTATGGCTACACCTTC. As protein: CASSEAPRQQNYGYTF.

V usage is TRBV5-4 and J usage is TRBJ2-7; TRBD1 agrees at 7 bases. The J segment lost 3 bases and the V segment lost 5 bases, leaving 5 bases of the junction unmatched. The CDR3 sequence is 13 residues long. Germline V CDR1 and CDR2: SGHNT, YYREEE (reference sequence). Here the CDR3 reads CASSSRDSYEQYF. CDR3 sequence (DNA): TGTGCCAGCAGTTCCCGGGACAGCTACGAGCAGTACTTC.

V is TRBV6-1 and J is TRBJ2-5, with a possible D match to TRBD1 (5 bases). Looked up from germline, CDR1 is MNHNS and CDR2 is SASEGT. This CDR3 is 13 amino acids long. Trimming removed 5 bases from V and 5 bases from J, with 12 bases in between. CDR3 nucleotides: TGTGCCAGCAGTCCCAGGGTTGTCGAGACCCAGTACTTC. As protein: CASSPRVVETQYF.

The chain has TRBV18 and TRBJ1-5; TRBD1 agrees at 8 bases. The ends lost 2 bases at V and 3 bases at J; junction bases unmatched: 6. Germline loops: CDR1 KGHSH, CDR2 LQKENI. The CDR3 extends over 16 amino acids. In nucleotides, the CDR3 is TGTGCCAGCTCACCAAGGTCGGGACAGGCCAATCAGCCCCAGCATTTT. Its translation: CASSPRSGQANQPQHF.